The 15 T cell receptor beta chains below come from one sample, sequenced in a study of T cells after yellow fever vaccination. TCRdb recomputed calls from the 5' RACE reads with MiXCR, one row per CDR3 protein. This table has approximately 160,000 distinct CDR3 sequences, around 8.5% appearing once. Specimen: CD8+ T cells sorted from PBMCs, collected 45 days after the yellow fever booster vaccination. The receptors originated from a man aged 18-30 years who received the YFV17D yellow fever vaccine.

This clonotype turned up a few times. The chain joins TRBV5-1 to TRBJ2-3; 9 bases match TRBD1. V shed 6 bases and J 2 bases; nucleotides not matched to a gene: 13. CDR3 size: 17 residues. Germline V gene sequence: CDR1 SGHRS, CDR2 YFSETQ. The CDR3 spells CASNPIWGTGSTDTQYF. In DNA, the CDR3 is TGCGCCAGCAACCCGATTTGGGGGACAGGGTCCACAGATACGCAGTATTTT. Filled out from reference TRBV5-1 and TRBJ2-3, the complete variable domain reads KAGVTQTPRYLIKTRGQQVTLSCSPISGHRSVSWYQQTPGQGLQFLFEYFSETQRNKGNFPGRFSGRQFSNSRSEMNVSTLELGDSALYLCASNPIWGTGSTDTQYFGPGTRLTVL.

This clonotype appeared a few times. The chain employs TRBV7-3 and TRBJ2-6; D is undetermined. V was cut by 5 bases and J by 4 bases, with 21 bases left in between. The germline CDR1 and CDR2 sequences are SGHTA and FQGTGA. The CDR3 length is 18 residues. CDR3 in DNA: TGTGCCAGCAGCCCGGGTGAAGGAGCTTTAGGGGGGGCCAACGTCCTGACTTTC. Its translation is CASSPGEGALGGANVLTF.

The chain uses TRBV4-1 and TRBJ1-1, with 8 nucleotides matching TRBD1. Germline loops: CDR1 MGHRA, CDR2 YSYEKL. Germline trimming cut 1 base from V and 11 bases from J; bases unmatched to any gene: 12. The CDR3 has 15 residues. DNA of the CDR3: TGCGCCAGCAGCCAAGTTGGACAGGGATCGGCGAGGGCTTTCTTT. Protein sequence: CASSQVGQGSARAFF.

This clonotype was counted only a few times. This chain links TRBV29-1 with TRBJ2-3; 9 nucleotides align to TRBD1. Germline CDR1 reads SQVTM; CDR2 reads ANQGSEA. The CDR3 is made up of 17 amino acids. The ends lost 3 bases at V and 5 bases at J; junction bases unmatched: 15. CDR3 protein: CSVDTPGTGRLQDTQYF. The CDR3 DNA is TGCAGCGTTGATACTCCCGGGACAGGGAGACTTCAAGATACGCAGTATTTT.

The chain uses TRBV4-1 and TRBJ1-5; no definite D call. CDR3 size: 15 residues. Trimming removed 4 bases at V and 0 bases at J, with 10 bases between. Germline V gene lookup returns CDR1 MGHRA and CDR2 YSYEKL. CDR3 nucleotides: TGCGCCAGCAGCCGGGAAAATTTTAGCAATCAGCCCCAGCATTTT. Translated: CASSRENFSNQPQHF.

This chain joins TRBV3-1 and TRBJ1-2, with D unclear. Per germline, CDR1 LGHDT and CDR2 YNNKEL (reference sequence). V shed 5 bases and J shed 0 bases, with 10 bases lying between them. The length of the CDR3 is 14 residues. CDR3 sequence: CASSEGHTNYGYTF. The CDR3, as DNA: TGTGCCAGCAGCGAAGGCCATACTAACTATGGCTACACCTTC. The full variable domain, completed using reference TRBV3-1 and TRBJ1-2, is DTAVSQTPKYLVTQMGNDKSIKCEQNLGHDTMYWYKQDSKKFLKIMFSYNNKELIINETVPNRFSPKSPDKAHLNLHINSLELGDSAVYFCASSEGHTNYGYTFGSGTRLTVV.

The chain has TRBV27 and TRBJ2-1; D may be TRBD1 or TRBD2 (5 bases each). Germline V gene lookup returns CDR1 MNHEY and CDR2 SMNVEV (reference sequence). The ends were cut back, 7 bases at V and 12 bases at J, with 13 bases in the middle. The CDR3 consists of 11 residues. Written as DNA, the CDR3 is TGTGCCAGCAACCACGGGGCACGGCAGTTCTTC. It translates to CASNHGARQFF.

This clonotype has just a few counts. This rearrangement joins TRBV7-8 to TRBJ1-5, with D unresolved. In germline, CDR1 is SGHVS, CDR2 FQNEAQ. Trimming stripped 3 bases from V and 5 bases from J, with 11 bases between. The CDR3 covers 14 residues. Written as DNA, the CDR3 is TGTGCCAGCAGCTTTGGCAGGTGGGATCAGCCCCAGCATTTT. Amino acids: CASSFGRWDQPQHF.

In its sample, this clonotype was seen a few times. This rearrangement joins TRBV20-1 to TRBJ1-1; D gene unclear. Germline V gene sequence: CDR1 DFQATT, CDR2 SNEGSKA (reference sequence). The germline V and J ends were trimmed by 0 bases and 4 bases, with 12 bases remaining between them. The length of the CDR3 is 14 residues. CDR3 region: CSARDSEAGTEAFF. The DNA of the CDR3 is TGCAGTGCTAGAGATTCCGAAGCAGGCACTGAAGCTTTCTTT.

This clonotype was detected many times. The genes are TRBV7-2 and TRBJ2-1; tentatively, D is TRBD2 (6 bases). Trimming cost V 5 bases and J 6 bases, with 11 bases left between them. Germline CDR1 is SGHTA and CDR2 is FQGNSA. The CDR3 totals 13 residues. DNA for the CDR3: TGTGCCAGCAGCCCGACTAGGTTCAATGAGCAGTTCTTC. This gives the protein CASSPTRFNEQFF.

This clonotype was detected a few times. The gene calls are TRBV7-3 and TRBJ2-1; the D call may be TRBD1 or TRBD2 (5 bases each). The CDR3 is made up of 15 amino acids. Trimming removed 3 bases at V and 7 bases at J, with 16 bases between. Germline loops: CDR1 SGHTA, CDR2 FQGTGA. The CDR3 DNA reads TGTGCCAGCAGCTTGGTTCCCGGGGCAGAGAATGAGCAGTTCTTC. Translated, it gives CASSLVPGAENEQFF.

This chain's CDR3 is CASSFRDRRYDSYNEQFF. DNA for the CDR3: TGTGCCAGCAGCTTCAGGGACAGGCGCTACGACTCCTACAATGAGCAGTTCTTC. V is TRBV7-2 and J is TRBJ2-1; 8 bases fit TRBD1. Germline CDR1 reads SGHTA; CDR2 reads FQGNSA. The J segment lost 0 bases and the V segment lost 3 bases, leaving 10 bases of the junction unmatched. The CDR3 has 18 amino acids. Complete variable domain (other parts from reference TRBV7-2 and TRBJ2-1): GAGVSQSPSNKVTEKGKDVELRCDPISGHTALYWYRQSLGQGLEFLIYFQGNSAPDKSGLPSDRFSAERTGGSVSTLTIQRTQQEDSAVYLCASSFRDRRYDSYNEQFFGPGTRLTVL.

This clonotype came up a few times. CDR3 residues: CASSHNVGVEAFF. The CDR3 DNA reads TGCGCCAGCAGCCATAACGTAGGGGTTGAAGCTTTCTTT. The chain is built from TRBV4-1 and TRBJ1-1; maybe TRBD1 (5 bases). This CDR3 is built from 13 residues. Per the germline V gene, CDR1 is MGHRA and CDR2 is YSYEKL. Trimming took off 3 bases at V and 7 bases at J, with 12 bases between the two ends.

This clonotype has only a few counts. This chain joins TRBV4-1 and TRBJ1-3; D perhaps matches TRBD1 (6 bases). Germline V gene lookup returns CDR1 MGHRA and CDR2 YSYEKL. V was pared by 0 bases and J by 1 base, with 10 bases between. The CDR3 spans 16 residues. The CDR3 spells CASSQEGGRSGNTIYF. The CDR3 DNA follows: TGCGCCAGCAGCCAAGAGGGGGGCCGGTCTGGAAACACCATATATTTT.

This clonotype was picked up many times. The rearrangement links TRBV7-3 to TRBJ2-1; the D gene is possibly TRBD1 (5 bases). The CDR3 totals 14 residues. The germline V gene has CDR1 SGHTA and CDR2 FQGTGA. The V end lost 5 bases, the J end lost 0 bases, and 8 bases lay between the germline ends. CDR3 DNA sequence: TGTGCCAGCAGCCAGGGCGGCTCCTACAATGAGCAGTTCTTC. Translated: CASSQGGSYNEQFF.